This record looks at one TCR beta chain sequence and its context. The CDR3 is made up of 14 amino acids. The germline CDR1 and CDR2 sequences are MDHEN and SYDVKM. Trimming left V 4 bases short and J 6 bases short, with 16 bases between. Data came from immunoSEQ multiplex PCR; TCRdb stores just in-frame clones and leaves some out. The sample yields about 380,000 clones, approximately 95% seen once. The data were obtained in a study of shared T cell receptors in the human thymus. The chain employs TRBV28 and TRBJ2-7; no firm D call. This receptor was identified in a human donor. The specimen sequenced was thymocytes. The CDR3 here is CASSSRLGTREQYF. The CDR3 nucleotides read TGTGCCAGCAGTTCCCGCCTTGGTACACGCGAGCAGTACTTC.